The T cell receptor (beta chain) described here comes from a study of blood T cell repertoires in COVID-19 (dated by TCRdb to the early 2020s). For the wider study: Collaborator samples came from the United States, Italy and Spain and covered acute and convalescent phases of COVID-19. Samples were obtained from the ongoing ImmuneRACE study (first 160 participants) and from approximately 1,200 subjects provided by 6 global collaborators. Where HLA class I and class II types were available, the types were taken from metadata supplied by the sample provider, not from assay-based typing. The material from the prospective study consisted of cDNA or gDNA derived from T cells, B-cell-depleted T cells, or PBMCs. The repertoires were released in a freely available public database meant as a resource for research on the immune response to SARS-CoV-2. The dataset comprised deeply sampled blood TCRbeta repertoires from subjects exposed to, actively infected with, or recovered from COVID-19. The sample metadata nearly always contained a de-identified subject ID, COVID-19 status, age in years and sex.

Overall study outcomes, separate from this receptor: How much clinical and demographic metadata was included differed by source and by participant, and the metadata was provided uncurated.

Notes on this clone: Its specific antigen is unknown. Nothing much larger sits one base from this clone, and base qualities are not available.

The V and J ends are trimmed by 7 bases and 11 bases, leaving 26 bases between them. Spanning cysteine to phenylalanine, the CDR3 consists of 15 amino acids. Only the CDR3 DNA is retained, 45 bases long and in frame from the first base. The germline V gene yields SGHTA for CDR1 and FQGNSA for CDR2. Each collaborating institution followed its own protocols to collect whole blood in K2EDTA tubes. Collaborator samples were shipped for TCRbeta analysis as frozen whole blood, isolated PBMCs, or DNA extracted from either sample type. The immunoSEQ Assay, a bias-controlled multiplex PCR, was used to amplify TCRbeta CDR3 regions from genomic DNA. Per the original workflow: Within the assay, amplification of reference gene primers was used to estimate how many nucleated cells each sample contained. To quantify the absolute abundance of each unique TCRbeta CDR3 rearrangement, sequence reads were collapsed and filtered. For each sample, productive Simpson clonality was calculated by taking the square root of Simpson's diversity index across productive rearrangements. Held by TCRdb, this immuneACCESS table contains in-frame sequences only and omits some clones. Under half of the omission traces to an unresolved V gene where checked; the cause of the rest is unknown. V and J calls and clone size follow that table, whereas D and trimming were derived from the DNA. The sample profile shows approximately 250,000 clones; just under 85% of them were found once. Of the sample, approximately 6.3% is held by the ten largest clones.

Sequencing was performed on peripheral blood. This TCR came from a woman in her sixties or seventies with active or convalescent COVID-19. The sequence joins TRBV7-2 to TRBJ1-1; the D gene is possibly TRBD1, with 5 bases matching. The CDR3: CASTPLGGDSEHAFF. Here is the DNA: TGTGCCAGCACCCCCTTGGGGGGGGACTCCGAACACGCTTTCTTT.